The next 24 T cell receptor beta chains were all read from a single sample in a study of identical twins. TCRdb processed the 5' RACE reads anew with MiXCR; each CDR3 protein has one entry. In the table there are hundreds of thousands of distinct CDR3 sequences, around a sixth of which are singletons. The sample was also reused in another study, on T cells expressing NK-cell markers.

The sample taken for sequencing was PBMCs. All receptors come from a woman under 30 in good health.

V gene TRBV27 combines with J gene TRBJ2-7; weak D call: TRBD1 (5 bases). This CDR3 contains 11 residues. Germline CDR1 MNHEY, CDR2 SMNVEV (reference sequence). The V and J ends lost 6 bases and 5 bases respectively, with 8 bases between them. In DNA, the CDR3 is TGTGCCAGCAGGGGGCGCGACGAGCAGTACTTC. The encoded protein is CASRGRDEQYF.

The CDR3 coding sequence is TGTGCCAGCAGCCGAAAGGGACGGAGTAATTCACCCCTCCACTTT. This translates into CASSRKGRSNSPLHF. The chain joins TRBV7-2 to TRBJ1-6; tentative D call: TRBD1 (5 bases). The CDR3 contains 15 residues. V was clipped by 5 bases and J by 6 bases, with 14 bases between them. The germline V gene has CDR1 SGHTA and CDR2 FQGNSA.

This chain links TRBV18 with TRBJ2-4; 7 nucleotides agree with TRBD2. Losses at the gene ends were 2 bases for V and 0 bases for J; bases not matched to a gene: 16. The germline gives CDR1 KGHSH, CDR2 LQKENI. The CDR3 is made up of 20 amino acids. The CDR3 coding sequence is TGTGCCAGCTCACCAAGGCCCCCGGGGAGCGGGGAACTAGCCAAAAACATTCAGTACTTC. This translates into CASSPRPPGSGELAKNIQYF.

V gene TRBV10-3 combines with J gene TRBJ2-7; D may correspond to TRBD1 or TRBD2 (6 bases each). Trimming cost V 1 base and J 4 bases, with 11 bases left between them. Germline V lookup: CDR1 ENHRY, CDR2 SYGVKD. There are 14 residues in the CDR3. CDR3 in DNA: TGTGCCATCAGTGAGTGGAGGGGGGCGTACGAGCAGTACTTC. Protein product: CAISEWRGAYEQYF.

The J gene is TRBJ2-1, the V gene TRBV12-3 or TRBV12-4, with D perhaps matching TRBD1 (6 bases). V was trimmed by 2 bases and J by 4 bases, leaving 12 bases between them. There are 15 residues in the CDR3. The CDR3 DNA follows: TGTGCCAGCAGTTTAATGGCGGACAGATACAATGAGCAGTTCTTC. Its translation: CASSLMADRYNEQFF.

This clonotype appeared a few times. DNA for the CDR3: TGCGCCAGCAGCCAAGGCCCTGGCCGGGGGGTTTTTGAAAAACTGTTTTTT. Protein: CASSQGPGRGVFEKLFF. This rearrangement joins TRBV4-3 to TRBJ1-4; D may be TRBD1 (5 bases). Germline CDR1 and CDR2: LGHNA and YSLEER. The CDR3 is 17 residues long. Deletions cut 1 base from V and 7 bases from J, with 19 bases between.

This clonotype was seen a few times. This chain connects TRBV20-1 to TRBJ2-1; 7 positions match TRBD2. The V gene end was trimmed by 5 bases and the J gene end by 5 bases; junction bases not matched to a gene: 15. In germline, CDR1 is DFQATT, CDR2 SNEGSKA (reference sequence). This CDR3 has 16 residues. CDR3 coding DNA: TGCAGTGCTTTGACCCGGGCTCTAGCGGTCCACAATGAGCAGTTCTTC. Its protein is CSALTRALAVHNEQFF.

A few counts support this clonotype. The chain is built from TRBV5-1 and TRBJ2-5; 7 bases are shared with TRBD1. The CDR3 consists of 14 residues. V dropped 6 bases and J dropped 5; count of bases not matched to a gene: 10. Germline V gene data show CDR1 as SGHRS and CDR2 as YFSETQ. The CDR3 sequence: CASNPTGSYETQYF. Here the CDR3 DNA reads TGCGCCAGCAACCCGACAGGGTCGTATGAGACCCAGTACTTC. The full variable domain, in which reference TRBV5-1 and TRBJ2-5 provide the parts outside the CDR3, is KAGVTQTPRYLIKTRGQQVTLSCSPISGHRSVSWYQQTPGQGLQFLFEYFSETQRNKGNFPGRFSGRQFSNSRSEMNVSTLELGDSALYLCASNPTGSYETQYFGPGTRLLVL.

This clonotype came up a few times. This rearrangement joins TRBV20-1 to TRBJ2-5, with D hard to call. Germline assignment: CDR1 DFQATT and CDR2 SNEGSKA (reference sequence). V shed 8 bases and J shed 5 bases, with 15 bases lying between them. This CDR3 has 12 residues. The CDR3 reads CSWEGPGETQYF. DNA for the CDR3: TGCAGTTGGGAAGGGCCTGGGGAGACCCAGTACTTC.

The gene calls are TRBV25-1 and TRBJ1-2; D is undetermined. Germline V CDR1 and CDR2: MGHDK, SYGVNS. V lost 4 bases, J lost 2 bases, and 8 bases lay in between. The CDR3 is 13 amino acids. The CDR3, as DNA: TGTGCCAGCAGTGGACGTTACAACTATGGCTACACCTTC. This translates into CASSGRYNYGYTF.

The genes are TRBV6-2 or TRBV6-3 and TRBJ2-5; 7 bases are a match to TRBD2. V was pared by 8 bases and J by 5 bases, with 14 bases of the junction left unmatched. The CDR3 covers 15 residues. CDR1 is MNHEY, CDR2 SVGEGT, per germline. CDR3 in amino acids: CASSPAAGDLETQYF. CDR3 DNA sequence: TGTGCCAGCTCTCCCGCGGCGGGAGATCTGGAGACCCAGTACTTC.

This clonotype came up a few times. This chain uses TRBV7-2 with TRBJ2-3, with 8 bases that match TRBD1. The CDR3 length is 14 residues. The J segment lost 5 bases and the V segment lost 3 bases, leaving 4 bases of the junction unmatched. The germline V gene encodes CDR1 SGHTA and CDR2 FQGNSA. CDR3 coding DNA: TGTGCCAGCAGCTTCGGACAGGGCAGAGATACGCAGTATTTT. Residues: CASSFGQGRDTQYF. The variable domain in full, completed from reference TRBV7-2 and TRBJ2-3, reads GAGVSQSPSNKVTEKGKDVELRCDPISGHTALYWYRQSLGQGLEFLIYFQGNSAPDKSGLPSDRFSAERTGGSVSTLTIQRTQQEDSAVYLCASSFGQGRDTQYFGPGTRLTVL.

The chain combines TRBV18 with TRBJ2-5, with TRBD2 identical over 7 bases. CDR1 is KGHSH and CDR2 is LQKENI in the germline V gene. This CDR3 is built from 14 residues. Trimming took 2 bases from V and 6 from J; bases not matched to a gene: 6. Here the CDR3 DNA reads TGTGCCAGCTCACCATCTGGGAGCGGGAAGACCCAGTACTTC. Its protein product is CASSPSGSGKTQYF.

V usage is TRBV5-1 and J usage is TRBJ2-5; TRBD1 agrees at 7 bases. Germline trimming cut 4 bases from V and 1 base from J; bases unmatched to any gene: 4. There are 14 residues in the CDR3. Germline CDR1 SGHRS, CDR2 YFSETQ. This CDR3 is CASSKGTAQETQYF. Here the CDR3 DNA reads TGCGCCAGCAGCAAAGGGACAGCCCAAGAGACCCAGTACTTC.

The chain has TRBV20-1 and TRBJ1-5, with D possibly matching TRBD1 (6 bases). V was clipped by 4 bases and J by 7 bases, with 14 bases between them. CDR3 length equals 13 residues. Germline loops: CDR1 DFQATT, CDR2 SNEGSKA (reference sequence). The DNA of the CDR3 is TGCAGTGCTACAGACAGGTCGAACCAGCCCCAGCATTTT. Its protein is CSATDRSNQPQHF.

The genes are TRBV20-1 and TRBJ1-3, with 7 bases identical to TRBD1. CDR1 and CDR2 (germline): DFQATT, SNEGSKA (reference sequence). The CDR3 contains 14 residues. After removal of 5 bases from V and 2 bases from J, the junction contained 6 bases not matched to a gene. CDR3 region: CSALQGQAGNTIYF. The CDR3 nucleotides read TGCAGTGCTTTACAGGGGCAGGCTGGAAACACCATATATTTT.

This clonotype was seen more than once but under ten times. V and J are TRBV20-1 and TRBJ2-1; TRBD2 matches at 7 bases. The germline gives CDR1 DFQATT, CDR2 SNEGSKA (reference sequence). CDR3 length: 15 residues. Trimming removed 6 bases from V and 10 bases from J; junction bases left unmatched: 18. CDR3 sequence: CSAVPGLAAFWEQFF. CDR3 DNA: TGCAGTGCAGTCCCGGGCCTAGCGGCATTCTGGGAGCAGTTCTTC.

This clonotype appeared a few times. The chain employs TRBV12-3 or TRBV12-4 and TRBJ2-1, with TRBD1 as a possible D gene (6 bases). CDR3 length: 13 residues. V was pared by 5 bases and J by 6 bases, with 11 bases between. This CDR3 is CASSPGQFNEQFF. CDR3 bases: TGTGCCAGCAGTCCCGGACAGTTCAATGAGCAGTTCTTC.

The CDR3 reads CASSFSGSRQPQHF. CDR3 DNA: TGTGCCAGCAGTTTCTCGGGATCTCGTCAGCCCCAGCATTTT. V is TRBV12-3 or TRBV12-4 and J is TRBJ1-5; D is unclear. CDR3 length: 14 residues. The V gene lost 3 bases and the J gene lost 6 bases, with 12 bases spanning the gap.

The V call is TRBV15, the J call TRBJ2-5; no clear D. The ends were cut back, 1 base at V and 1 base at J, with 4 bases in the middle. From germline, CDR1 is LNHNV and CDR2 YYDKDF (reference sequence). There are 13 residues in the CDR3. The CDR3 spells CATSRVLQETQYF. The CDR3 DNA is TGTGCCACCAGCAGAGTGCTCCAAGAGACCCAGTACTTC.

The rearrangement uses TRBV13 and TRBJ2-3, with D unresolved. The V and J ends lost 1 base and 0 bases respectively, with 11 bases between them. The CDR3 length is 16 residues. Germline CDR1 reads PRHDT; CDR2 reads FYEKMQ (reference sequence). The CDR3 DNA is TGTGCCAGCAGCTTAGCAGCAGACATTAGCACAGATACGCAGTATTTT. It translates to CASSLAADISTDTQYF.

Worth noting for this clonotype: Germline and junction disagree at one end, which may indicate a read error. The CDR3 nucleotides are TGTGCCAGCCGCTGGGGTTTCGCCGGGACAGGGGAGTACGAGCAGAACTTC. Translated: CASRWGFAGTGEYEQNF. V is TRBV6-2 or TRBV6-3 and J is TRBJ2-7, with TRBD1 matching over 10 bases. Germline V lookup: CDR1 MNHEY, CDR2 SVGEGT. The CDR3 runs to 17 residues.

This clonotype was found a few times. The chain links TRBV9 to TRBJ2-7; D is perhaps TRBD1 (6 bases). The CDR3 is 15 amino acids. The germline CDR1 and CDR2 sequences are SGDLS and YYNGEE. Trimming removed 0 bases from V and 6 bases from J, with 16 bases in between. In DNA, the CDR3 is TGTGCCAGCAGCGTAGCTGCAGGGGACCCCCCCGAGCAGTACTTC. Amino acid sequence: CASSVAAGDPPEQYF.

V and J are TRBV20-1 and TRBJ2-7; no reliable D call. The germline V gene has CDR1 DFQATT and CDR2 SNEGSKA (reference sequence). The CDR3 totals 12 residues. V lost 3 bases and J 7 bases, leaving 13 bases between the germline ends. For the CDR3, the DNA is TGCAGTGCTAGTCCCCTCGTCAGGGAGCAGTACTTC. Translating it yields CSASPLVREQYF.